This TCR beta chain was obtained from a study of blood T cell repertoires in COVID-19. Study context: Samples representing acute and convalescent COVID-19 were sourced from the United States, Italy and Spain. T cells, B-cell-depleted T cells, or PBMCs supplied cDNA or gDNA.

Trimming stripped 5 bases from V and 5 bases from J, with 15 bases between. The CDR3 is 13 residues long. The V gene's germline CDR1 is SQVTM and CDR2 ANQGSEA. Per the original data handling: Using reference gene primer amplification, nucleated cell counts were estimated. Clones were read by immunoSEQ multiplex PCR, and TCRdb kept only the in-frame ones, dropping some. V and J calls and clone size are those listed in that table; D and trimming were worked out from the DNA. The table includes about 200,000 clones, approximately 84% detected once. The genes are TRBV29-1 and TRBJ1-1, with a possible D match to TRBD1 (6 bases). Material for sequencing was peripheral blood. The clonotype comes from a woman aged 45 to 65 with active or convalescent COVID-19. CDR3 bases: TGCAGCGTTACAGGGTCGGGCGTTACTGAAGCTTTCTTT. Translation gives CSVTGSGVTEAFF.